The 15 T cell receptor beta chains reported below all come from one sample, sequenced in a study of cytomegalovirus exposure and HLA in healthy donors. 60 Vbeta and 13 Jbeta primers were used in PCR. TCRdb's copy holds only in-frame clones and misses some; the assay was immunoSEQ multiplex PCR. The data show some 200,000 clones, with around four fifths seen just once and around 3% held by the top ten. The sequenced material came from PBMCs. Every receptor here comes from a woman in her forties or fifties in good health and CMV-seropositive.

V is TRBV27 and J is TRBJ2-5, with D possibly TRBD2 on 5 matching bases. V lost 5 bases, J lost 7 bases, and 14 bases lay in between. This CDR3 region has 13 residues. The germline gives CDR1 MNHEY, CDR2 SMNVEV (reference sequence). The CDR3 here is CASSTGRLMTQYF. The CDR3 coding sequence is TGTGCCAGCAGTACGGGAAGATTGATGACCCAGTACTTC.

This chain connects TRBV7-6 to TRBJ1-1, with D possibly being TRBD1 (6 bases). Germline-derived CDR1 and CDR2 are SGHVS and FNYEAQ. V shed 5 bases and J shed 6 bases, with 10 bases lying between them. The CDR3 has 12 residues. This chain's CDR3 is CASSGGGPEAFF. CDR3 nucleotide sequence: TGTGCCAGCAGCGGCGGGGGGCCTGAAGCTTTCTTT.

The chain has TRBV19 and TRBJ1-5; no reliable D call. The CDR3 contains 13 residues. V dropped 0 bases and J dropped 7 bases, with 7 bases sitting between them. Germline CDR1 is LNHDA and CDR2 is SQIVND (reference sequence). The CDR3, as DNA: TGTGCCAGTAGTATAGAGGAGAGCCAGCCCCAGCATTTT. Translating gives CASSIEESQPQHF.

To note about this clone: Germline is not matched at one junction end, which may reflect a read error. The CDR3 loop is CASSPGLAGYEQYF. For the CDR3, the DNA is TGTGCTAGCAGCCCCGGACTAGCCGGCTACGAGCAGTACTTC. The rearrangement uses TRBV7-7 and TRBJ2-7; TRBD2 matches 8 bases. Germline CDR1 reads SSHAT; CDR2 reads FNYEAQ (reference sequence). The CDR3 contains 14 residues.

This chain links TRBV6-5 with TRBJ1-2, with D uncertain. CDR1 MNHEY and CDR2 SVGAGI come from the germline V gene. The CDR3 runs 14 residues. V gave up 4 bases and J gave up 2 bases, with 11 bases separating them. CDR3 nucleotide sequence: TGTGCCAGCAGTTTAGACATAACGAACTATGGCTACACCTTC. This gives the protein CASSLDITNYGYTF.

The genes are TRBV6-5 and TRBJ1-1; D is possibly TRBD1 (5 bases). Germline V gene lookup returns CDR1 MNHEY and CDR2 SVGAGI. Trimming removed 2 bases from V and 3 bases from J, with 7 bases in between. The CDR3 loop spans 13 amino acids. DNA for the CDR3: TGTGCCAGCAGTTACGGGGGGGACACTGAAGCTTTCTTT. Translation gives CASSYGGDTEAFF.

The table lists this clone with a few counts. At one of its ends the junction is not consistent with the germline gene, which may arise from a read error. This chain uses TRBV4-1 with TRBJ1-3, with TRBD1 as a possible D gene (6 bases). Looked up from germline, CDR1 is MGHRA and CDR2 is YSYEKL. There are 14 residues in the CDR3. The CDR3 region has the DNA TGCGCCAGCAGCCAAGATCAACAGGGAACCACCATATATTTT. This sequence encodes CASSQDQQGTTIYF.

This chain joins TRBV5-4 and TRBJ1-2; D not certain. The V end lost 5 bases, the J end lost 1 base, and 18 bases lay between the germline ends. The CDR3 extends over 16 amino acids. Germline lookup yields CDR1 SGHNT and CDR2 YYREEE (reference sequence). Written as DNA, the CDR3 is TGTGCCAGCAGTCCAGGACTGTCCGGGGTTAACTATGGCTACACCTTC. Translation: CASSPGLSGVNYGYTF. Using reference TRBV5-4 and TRBJ1-2 for the parts outside the CDR3, the full variable domain is ETGVTQSPTHLIKTRGQQVTLRCSSQSGHNTVSWYQQALGQGPQFIFQYYREEENGRGNFPPRFSGLQFPNYSSELNVNALELDDSALYLCASSPGLSGVNYGYTFGSGTRLTVV.

This chain uses TRBV5-4 with TRBJ2-3; 9 bases fit TRBD2. The CDR3 is 17 residues long. Germline lookup yields CDR1 SGHNT and CDR2 YYREEE (reference sequence). V gave up 5 bases and J gave up 3 bases; unmatched junction bases: 13. The CDR3 here is CASRYFGGGAGTDTQYF. CDR3 nucleotides: TGTGCCAGCAGATACTTTGGCGGGGGGGCGGGTACAGATACGCAGTATTTT. Complete variable domain (other parts from reference TRBV5-4 and TRBJ2-3): ETGVTQSPTHLIKTRGQQVTLRCSSQSGHNTVSWYQQALGQGPQFIFQYYREEENGRGNFPPRFSGLQFPNYSSELNVNALELDDSALYLCASRYFGGGAGTDTQYFGPGTRLTVL.

CDR3 DNA sequence: TGTGCCAGCAGCTTACAGCCCAGGGGGATCGGGTACGAGCAGTACTTC. Its protein product is CASSLQPRGIGYEQYF. The chain recombines TRBV7-2 with TRBJ2-7, with 7 bases fitting TRBD1. Germline V gives CDR1 SGHTA, CDR2 FQGNSA. This CDR3 contains 16 residues. V lost 2 bases and J lost 4; bases outside the gene matches: 11.

This clone is a singleton in its sample. V and J are TRBV7-9 and TRBJ1-2; TRBD1 aligns across 10 bases. V was clipped by 5 bases and J by 0 bases; unmatched bases: 9. Germline CDR1 reads SEHNR; CDR2 reads FQNEAQ (reference sequence). The CDR3 extends over 17 amino acids. CDR3 loop: CASSTQDRGSSNYGYTF. Written as DNA, the CDR3 is TGTGCCAGCAGCACTCAGGACAGGGGGTCCTCTAACTATGGCTACACCTTC.

In this sample, this clone turned up a few times. Possible read error: a much larger clone is one base away. The chain has TRBV19 and TRBJ1-1; D gene ambiguous. This CDR3 comprises 16 residues. The V gene's germline CDR1 is LNHDA and CDR2 SQIVND (reference sequence). CDR3 nucleotide sequence: TGTGCCAGTAGTATCTACGGGGATTTGGAGTCCACTGAAGCTTTATTT. Translation gives CASSIYGDLESTEALF.

V is TRBV7-9 and J is TRBJ1-1; D might be TRBD1 (6 bases). Trimming removed 4 bases from V and 5 bases from J, with 11 bases in between. Germline CDR1 SEHNR, CDR2 FQNEAQ (reference sequence). The CDR3 totals 13 residues. CDR3 sequence reads: CASSWGQGTEAFF. The CDR3 nucleotides are TGTGCCAGCAGCTGGGGGCAGGGGACTGAAGCTTTCTTT.

The CDR3 loop reads CASSLEPLGTQYF. The DNA for the CDR3 is TGTGCCAGCAGCTTAGAGCCCCTTGGGACCCAGTACTTC. V and J are TRBV7-2 and TRBJ2-5; D gene ambiguous. Germline V lookup: CDR1 SGHTA, CDR2 FQGNSA. The CDR3 consists of 13 residues. Between the trimmed V and J ends, which lost 1 base and 7 bases, there was a span of 10 bases.

J is TRBJ2-1 and V is TRBV5-4; 10 bases agree with TRBD2. Germline-derived CDR1 and CDR2 are SGHNT and YYREEE (reference sequence). This CDR3 is built from 13 residues. The junction had 3 bases not matched to a gene; V was cut back by 6 bases and J by 6 bases. CDR3 loop: CASKRGGPNEQFF. DNA for the CDR3: TGTGCCAGCAAGCGGGGGGGCCCCAATGAGCAGTTCTTC. Variable domain in full (rest from reference TRBV5-4 and TRBJ2-1): ETGVTQSPTHLIKTRGQQVTLRCSSQSGHNTVSWYQQALGQGPQFIFQYYREEENGRGNFPPRFSGLQFPNYSSELNVNALELDDSALYLCASKRGGPNEQFFGPGTRLTVL.